Each of the 5 T cell receptor beta chains below was sequenced from the same sample in a study of blood T cell repertoires in COVID-19. TCRdb's copy holds only in-frame clones and misses some; the assay was immunoSEQ multiplex PCR. This sample has a few hundred thousand clones, with about 86% found just once. The sample comprised PBMCs or T cells enriched from blood (not recorded which). Receptors originate from a man aged 50-60 years who had recovered from COVID-19.

V usage is TRBV9 and J usage is TRBJ1-1; TRBD1 matches at 8 bases. Germline CDR1 SGDLS, CDR2 YYNGEE. The CDR3 covers 16 residues. After removal of 3 bases from V and 0 bases from J, the junction contained 7 bases not matched to a gene. The CDR3, as DNA: TGTGCCAGCAGCGGAAACGGACAGGGCATGAACACTGAAGCTTTCTTT. Translation gives CASSGNGQGMNTEAFF. The complete variable domain, with remaining parts taken from reference TRBV9 and TRBJ1-1, reads DSGVTQTPKHLITATGQRVTLRCSPRSGDLSVYWYQQSLDQGLQFLIQYYNGEERAKGNILERFSAQQFPDLHSELNLSSLELGDSALYFCASSGNGQGMNTEAFFGQGTRLTVV.

The chain couples TRBV10-1 to TRBJ2-7, with D possibly matching TRBD1 (6 bases). Per the germline V gene, CDR1 is WNHNN and CDR2 is SYGVQD (reference sequence). V was pared by 3 bases and J by 3 bases, with 15 bases between. This CDR3 comprises 15 residues. CDR3 nucleotide sequence: TGCGCCAGCAGTGAAAATACAGGGATGGTCTACGAGCAGTACTTC. Translated: CASSENTGMVYEQYF.

The chain has TRBV18 and TRBJ1-6, with 11 bases aligning to TRBD1. Germline V gene sequence: CDR1 KGHSH, CDR2 LQKENI. This CDR3 has 18 residues. J gave up 3 bases and V 3 bases, and 7 bases lay outside the gene matches. The CDR3 reads CASSPITGTGGYNSPLHF. CDR3 coding DNA: TGTGCCAGCTCACCGATCACCGGGACAGGGGGCTATAATTCACCCCTCCACTTT.

The chain couples TRBV6-2 or TRBV6-3 to TRBJ1-1; D gene uncertain. CDR1 is MNHEY and CDR2 is SVGEGT in the germline V gene. The CDR3 loop spans 14 amino acids. The V end lost 6 bases, the J end lost 0 bases, and 11 bases lay between the germline ends. CDR3 protein: CASSSPTLNTEAFF. The CDR3 nucleotides read TGTGCCAGCAGCTCACCAACTTTGAACACTGAAGCTTTCTTT.

The sample holds one count of this clone. The chain is built from TRBV28 and TRBJ1-4, with 9 bases aligning to TRBD1. The germline CDR1 and CDR2 sequences are MDHEN and SYDVKM. V lost 4 bases, J lost 10 bases, and 7 bases stayed unmatched. The CDR3 is made up of 14 amino acids. The CDR3 here is CASSSDRGDRKLFF. As DNA, the CDR3 is TGTGCCAGCAGTTCGGACAGGGGAGATCGAAAACTGTTTTTT.